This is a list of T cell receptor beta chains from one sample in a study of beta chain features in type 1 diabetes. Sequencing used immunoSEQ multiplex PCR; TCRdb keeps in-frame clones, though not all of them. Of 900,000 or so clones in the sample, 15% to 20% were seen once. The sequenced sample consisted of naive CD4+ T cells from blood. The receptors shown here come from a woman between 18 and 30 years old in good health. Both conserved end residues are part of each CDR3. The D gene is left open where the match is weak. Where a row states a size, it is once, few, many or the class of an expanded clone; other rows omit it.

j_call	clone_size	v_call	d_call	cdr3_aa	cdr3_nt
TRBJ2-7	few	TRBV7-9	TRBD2	CASSLAGTSASSYEQYF	TGTGCCAGCAGCTTAGCCGGGACTAGCGCGAGCTCCTACGAGCAGTACTTC
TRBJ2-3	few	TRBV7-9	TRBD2	CASSFLAGRTDTQYF	TGTGCCAGCAGCTTCCTAGCGGGACGCACAGATACGCAGTATTTT
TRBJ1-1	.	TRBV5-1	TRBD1	CASSMDRGRNTEAFF	TGCGCCAGCAGCATGGACAGGGGGCGGAACACTGAAGCTTTCTTT
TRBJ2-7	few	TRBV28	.	CASSFPPGEYYQSSYEQYF	TGTGCCAGCAGTTTCCCTCCGGGAGAGTACTACCAGAGCTCCTACGAGCAGTACTTC
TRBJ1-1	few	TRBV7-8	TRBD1	CASSRSGMTGTNTEAFF	TGTGCCAGCAGCCGTAGTGGAATGACAGGGACTAACACTGAAGCTTTCTTT
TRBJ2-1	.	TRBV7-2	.	CASSLALSPDYNEQFF	TGTGCCAGCAGCTTAGCGCTAAGCCCCGACTACAATGAGCAGTTCTTC
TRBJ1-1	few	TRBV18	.	CASSPLVGLRGDTEAFF	TGTGCCAGCTCACCACTTGTGGGCCTAAGGGGGGACACTGAAGCTTTCTTT
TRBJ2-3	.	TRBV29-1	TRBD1	CSVPTGQVNTDTQYF	TGCAGCGTCCCAACCGGACAGGTCAACACAGATACGCAGTATTTT
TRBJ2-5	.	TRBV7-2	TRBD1	CASSFRGGSGTQYF	TGTGCCAGCAGCTTCCGAGGGGGCTCAGGGACCCAGTACTTC
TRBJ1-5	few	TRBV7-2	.	CASSPRTNQPQHF	TGTGCCAGCAGCCCCAGAACCAATCAGCCCCAGCATTTT
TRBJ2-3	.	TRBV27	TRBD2	CASSLSRREGTDTQYF	TGTGCCAGCAGTTTATCGAGGCGGGAGGGCACAGATACGCAGTATTTT
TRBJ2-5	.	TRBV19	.	CASSPWPPGRETQYF	TGTGCCAGTAGTCCTTGGCCGCCTGGTCGGGAGACCCAGTACTTC
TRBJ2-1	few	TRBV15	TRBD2	CATSRDPSGSGNEQFF	TGTGCCACCAGCAGAGATCCTAGCGGGAGTGGCAATGAGCAGTTCTTC
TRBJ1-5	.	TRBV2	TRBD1	CASGTGVSNQPQHF	TGTGCCAGCGGGACAGGGGTTAGCAATCAGCCCCAGCATTTT
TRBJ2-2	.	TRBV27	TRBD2	CASSFTSGTRTGELFF	TGTGCCAGCAGTTTCACCTCCGGGACTAGGACCGGGGAGCTGTTTTTT
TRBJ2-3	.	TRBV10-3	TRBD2	CAIRKTLAGDSDTQYF	TGTGCCATCAGAAAAACCTTAGCGGGAGACTCAGATACGCAGTATTTT
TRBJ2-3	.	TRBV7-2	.	CASSLGRLTSTDTQYF	TGTGCCAGCAGCTTGGGACGTCTTACAAGCACAGATACGCAGTATTTT
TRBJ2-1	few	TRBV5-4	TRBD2	CASSYPDLAGANEQFF	TGTGCCAGCAGTTACCCCGACCTAGCGGGAGCCAATGAGCAGTTCTTC
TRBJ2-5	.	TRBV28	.	CASQGDSKETQYF	TGTGCCAGCCAGGGAGACAGCAAAGAGACCCAGTACTTC
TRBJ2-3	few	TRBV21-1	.	CASSKGTSGVTDTQYF	TGTGCCAGCAGCAAAGGAACTAGCGGTGTCACAGATACGCAGTATTTT
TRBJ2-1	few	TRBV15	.	CATSRAGSRVNEQFF	TGTGCCACCAGCAGAGCGGGGAGTAGGGTCAATGAGCAGTTCTTC
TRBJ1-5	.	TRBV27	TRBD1	CASSLSGGQGGWQPQHF	TGTGCCAGCAGTTTATCGGGGGGACAGGGAGGATGGCAGCCCCAGCATTTT
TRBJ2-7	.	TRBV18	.	CASSPPEAPYEQYF	TGTGCCAGCTCACCACCGGAGGCGCCCTACGAGCAGTACTTC
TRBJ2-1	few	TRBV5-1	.	CASSFGDRDAAYNEQFF	TGCGCCAGCAGCTTTGGGGACCGGGACGCCGCCTACAATGAGCAGTTCTTC